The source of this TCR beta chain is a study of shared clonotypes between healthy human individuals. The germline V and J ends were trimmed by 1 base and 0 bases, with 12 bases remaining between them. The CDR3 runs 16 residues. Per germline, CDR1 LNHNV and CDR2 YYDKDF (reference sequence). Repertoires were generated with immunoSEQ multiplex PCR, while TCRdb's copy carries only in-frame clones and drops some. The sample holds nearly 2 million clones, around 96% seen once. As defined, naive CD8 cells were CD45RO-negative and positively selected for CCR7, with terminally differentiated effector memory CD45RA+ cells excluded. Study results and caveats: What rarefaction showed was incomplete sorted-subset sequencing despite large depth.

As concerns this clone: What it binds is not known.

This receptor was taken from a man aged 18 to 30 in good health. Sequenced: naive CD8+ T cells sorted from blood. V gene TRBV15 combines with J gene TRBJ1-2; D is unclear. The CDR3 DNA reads TGTGCCACCAGCAGAGGGAGGGCAGAGTCTAACTATGGCTACACCTTC. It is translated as CATSRGRAESNYGYTF. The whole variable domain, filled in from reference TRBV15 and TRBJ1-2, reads DAMVIQNPRYQVTQFGKPVTLSCSQTLNHNVMYWYQQKSSQAPKLLFHYYDKDFNNEADTPDNFQSRRPNTSFCFLDIRSPGLGDTAMYLCATSRGRAESNYGYTFGSGTRLTVV.